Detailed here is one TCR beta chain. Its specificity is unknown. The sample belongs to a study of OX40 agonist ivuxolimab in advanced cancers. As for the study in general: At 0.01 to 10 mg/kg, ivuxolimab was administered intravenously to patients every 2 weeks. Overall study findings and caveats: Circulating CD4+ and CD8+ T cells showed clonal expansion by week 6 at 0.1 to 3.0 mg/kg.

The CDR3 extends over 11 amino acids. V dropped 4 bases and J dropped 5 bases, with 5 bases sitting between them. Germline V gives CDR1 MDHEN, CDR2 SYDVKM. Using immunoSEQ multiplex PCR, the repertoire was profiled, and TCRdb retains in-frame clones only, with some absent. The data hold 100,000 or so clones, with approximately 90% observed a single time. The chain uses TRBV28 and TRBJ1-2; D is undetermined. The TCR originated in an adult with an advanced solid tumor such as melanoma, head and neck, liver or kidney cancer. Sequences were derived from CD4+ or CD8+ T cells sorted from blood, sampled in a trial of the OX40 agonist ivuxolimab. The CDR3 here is CASSYRYGYTF. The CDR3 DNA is TGTGCCAGCAGTTATAGGTATGGCTACACCTTC.